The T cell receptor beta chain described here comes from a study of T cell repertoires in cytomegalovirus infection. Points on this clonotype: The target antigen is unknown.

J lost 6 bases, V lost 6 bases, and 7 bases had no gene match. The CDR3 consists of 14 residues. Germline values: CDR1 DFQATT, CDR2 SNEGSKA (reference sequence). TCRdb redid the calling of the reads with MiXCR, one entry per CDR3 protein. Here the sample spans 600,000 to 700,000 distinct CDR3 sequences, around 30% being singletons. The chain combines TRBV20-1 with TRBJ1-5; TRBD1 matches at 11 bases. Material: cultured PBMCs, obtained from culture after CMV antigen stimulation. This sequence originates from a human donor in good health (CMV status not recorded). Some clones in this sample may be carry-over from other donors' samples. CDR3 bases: TGCAGTGCGGGGGGACAGGGGGGTCGTCAGCCCCAGCATTTT. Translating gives CSAGGQGGRQPQHF.